The clone carrying this T cell receptor beta chain occurred many times. The data are from a study of T-cell reconstitution after alpha-beta-depleted transplantation in children. V trimming: 0 bases; J trimming: 7 bases; junction bases outside the gene matches: 7. The CDR3 is made up of 16 amino acids. Germline V gives CDR1 SGHRS, CDR2 YFSETQ. Unique molecular identifiers were incorporated when the TCRbeta library was constructed. One entry per CDR3 protein results from TCRdb running MiXCR on the PCR reads. The sample carries just under 550,000 distinct CDR3 sequences, around 19% recorded once. This specimen consisted of PBMCs from the stem cell graft donor, obtained from the stem cell graft. This clonotype was obtained from a human donor who donated a stem cell graft to a child with acute lymphoblastic leukemia. The chain uses TRBV5-1 and TRBJ2-2, with 9 bases fitting TRBD2. In nucleotides, the CDR3 is TGCGCCAGCAGCTTGGTAGCGGGAGCGTCGGGCGGGGAGCTGTTTTTT. Protein product: CASSLVAGASGGELFF.